The 5 T cell receptor beta chains presented below share a single source sample, sequenced in a study of cytomegalovirus exposure and HLA in healthy donors. The repertoire was sequenced with immunoSEQ multiplex PCR; TCRdb's copy has only in-frame clones and lacks some. The repertoire holds about 110,000 clones, with 70% to 90% as singletons. Sequencing input: PBMCs. The receptors were gathered from a woman in her late teens or twenties in good health and CMV-seronegative.

This chain joins TRBV11-2 and TRBJ2-3, with D hard to call. Deletions cut 4 bases from V and 5 bases from J, with 13 bases between. Germline V CDR1 and CDR2: SGHAT, FQNNGV. The CDR3 has 14 residues. The CDR3 protein is CASSSASTVDTQYF. Written as DNA, the CDR3 is TGTGCCAGCAGCTCCGCCTCGACTGTAGATACGCAGTATTTT.

V and J are TRBV5-5 and TRBJ1-5; 10 nucleotides agree with TRBD1. Trimming took 3 bases from V and 5 from J; bases not matched to a gene: 2. CDR3 size: 14 residues. Germline CDR1 and CDR2: SGHKS and YYEKEE (reference sequence). CDR3 sequence (DNA): TGTGCCAGCAGCTCGGGACAGGGGCATCAGCCCCAGCATTTT. It yields the protein CASSSGQGHQPQHF.

The chain is built from TRBV12-5 and TRBJ2-2; 9 bases line up with TRBD1. V shed 2 bases, J shed 4 bases, and the junction held 8 bases outside the gene matches. Germline CDR1 and CDR2: LGHNT and FRNRAP. The CDR3 is 17 residues long. CDR3 sequence reads: CASGLITGGASTGELFF. The CDR3 nucleotides read TGTGCTAGTGGTTTGATCACAGGGGGCGCGAGCACCGGGGAGCTGTTTTTT.

This sequence joins TRBV25-1 and TRBJ1-1; 9 bases align to TRBD1. The J segment lost 1 base and the V segment lost 4 bases, leaving 4 bases of the junction unmatched. The CDR3 is made up of 15 amino acids. Per the germline V gene, CDR1 is MGHDK and CDR2 is SYGVNS. The CDR3 sequence: CASSGLGQGNTEAFF. The CDR3 DNA is TGTGCCAGCAGTGGCCTGGGACAGGGGAACACTGAAGCTTTCTTT.

The CDR3 DNA sequence: TGTGCCAGCAGTGACTCTCCGGGTGTGGGTGGCTACACCTTC. As protein: CASSDSPGVGGYTF. The V and J genes are TRBV6-4 and TRBJ1-2; D is unclear. Germline lookup yields CDR1 MRHNA and CDR2 SNTAGT. The CDR3 is 14 residues long. V was shortened by 0 bases and J by 7 bases, with 12 bases between the two germline ends.